This T cell receptor beta chain was identified in a study of response to subunit inactivated influenza vaccine. Study-wide findings and caveats: Authors suggested few new T cells are recruited by each seasonal influenza vaccination.

With regard to this clonotype: Its matching antigen is unknown.

Germline CDR1 DFQATT, CDR2 SNEGSKA (reference sequence). The CDR3 loop spans 17 amino acids. The germline V and J ends were trimmed by 3 bases and 0 bases, with 18 bases remaining between them. Each CDR3 protein gets one entry after TCRdb re-called the RT-PCR reads with MiXCR. The sample carries 500,000 or so distinct CDR3 sequences, approximately 15% recorded once. The sample in question was CD4+ T cells sorted from PBMCs, obtained roughly 24 months after vaccination. The rearrangement joins TRBV20-1 to TRBJ2-1, with D possibly TRBD1 on 6 matching bases. This TCR was sampled from a man aged 50-75 years who received an inactivated influenza vaccine. The CDR3 region is CSASTTGLLSSYNEQFF. The CDR3 region has the DNA TGCAGTGCTAGCACGACAGGACTCCTGAGCTCCTACAATGAGCAGTTCTTC.